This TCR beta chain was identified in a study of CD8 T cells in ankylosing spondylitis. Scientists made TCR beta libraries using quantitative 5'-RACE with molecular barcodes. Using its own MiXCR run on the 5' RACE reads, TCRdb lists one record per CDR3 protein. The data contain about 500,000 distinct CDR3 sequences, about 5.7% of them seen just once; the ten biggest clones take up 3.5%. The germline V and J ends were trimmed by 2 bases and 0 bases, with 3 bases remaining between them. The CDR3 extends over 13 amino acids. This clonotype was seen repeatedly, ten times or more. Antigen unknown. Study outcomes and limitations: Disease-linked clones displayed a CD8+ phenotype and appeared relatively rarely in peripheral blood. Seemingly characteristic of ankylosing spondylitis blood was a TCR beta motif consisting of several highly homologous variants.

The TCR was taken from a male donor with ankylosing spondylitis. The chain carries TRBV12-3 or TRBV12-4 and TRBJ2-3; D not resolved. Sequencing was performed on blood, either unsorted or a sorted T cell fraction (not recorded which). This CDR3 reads CASSLPSTDTQYF. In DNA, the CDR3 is TGTGCCAGCAGTTTACCTAGCACAGATACGCAGTATTTT.